This TCR beta chain came from a study of post-analysis software for immune sequencing data. About the research overall: The disease courses covered relapsing-remitting, secondary progressive and progressive-relapsing multiple sclerosis. Study-level results: F measure grouped same-batch samples tightly together. TRBV segments more frequent in patients than in controls numbered roughly 5 and included TRBV5-6, TRBV5-1 and TRBV20-1. Multiple sclerosis patients had significantly lower normalized Chao1 diversity than controls.

CDR3 length equals 14 residues. V lost 8 bases, J lost 1 base, and 13 bases lay in between. CDR1 and CDR2 from the germline V gene are MGHRA and YSYEKL. This clonotype was observed a handful of times. The antigen is not known. Unique molecular identifiers were present in the TCR beta cDNA libraries. There were about 1 to 10 million T cells, and 450,000 to 550,000 cDNA molecules came from them. TCRdb reanalysed the PCR reads using MiXCR and keeps one entry per CDR3 protein. The sample holds hundreds of thousands of distinct CDR3 sequences; about a third are singletons and the top ten take about an eighth.

This TCR was recovered from a girl aged 10 to 17 with multiple sclerosis. The sample consisted of blood. This chain links TRBV4-1 with TRBJ2-3; D possibly corresponds to TRBD1 (5 bases). CDR3 amino acids: CASGDSPGTDTQYF. As DNA, the CDR3 is TGCGCCAGCGGTGACAGTCCCGGCACAGATACGCAGTATTTT.